This T cell receptor beta chain appears in the sequencing data of a study of cytomegalovirus exposure and HLA in healthy donors. Study-wide context: It was reported in a later analysis that the 90 to 150 validation repertoires used the same platform as the approximately 670 first-cohort repertoires. Study-level points and caveats: Testing in vitro showed a few CMV-associated chains specific for CMV antigens.

With respect to this clone: Its target is not known.

The trim removed 4 bases at V and 2 bases at J, leaving 3 bases unmatched. The CDR3 is made up of 14 amino acids. CDR1 SGHNT and CDR2 YYREEE come from the germline V gene (reference sequence). This table comes from immunoSEQ multiplex PCR, and its TCRdb copy is limited to in-frame clones, with some not included. The sample holds under 250,000 clones, over 75% seen once. This clonotype originated in a woman aged 18-30 years in good health and CMV-seropositive. V usage is TRBV5-4 and J usage is TRBJ2-5; 9 bases are a match to TRBD1. Input material: PBMCs. This CDR3 is CASSQTGGQETQYF. In DNA form, the CDR3 reads TGTGCCAGCAGCCAGACAGGGGGTCAAGAGACCCAGTACTTC.